This note documents a single TCR beta chain sequence. Its antigen remains unidentified. This record belongs to a study of cytomegalovirus exposure and HLA in healthy donors. Study summary: The platform used for the approximately 120 validation repertoires matched that of the 650 to 750 first-cohort repertoires, a later analysis reported. General observations from the study: TCR beta chains numbering 164 were designated cytomegalovirus-associated. Rarity held for most TCR sequences, but there were some public TCRs that occurred in many donors. In vitro, three CMV-associated chains proved specific for CMV antigens.

Only in-frame clones appear in the TCRdb table, and some are missing; sequencing was by immunoSEQ multiplex PCR. The table records 200,000 or so clones, roughly 88% of them present only once. CDR3 length: 14 amino acids. CDR1 SGHDT and CDR2 YYEEEE come from the germline V gene. J gave up 6 bases and V 4 bases, and 9 bases lay outside the gene matches. The chain has TRBV5-6 and TRBJ1-2; 7 bases match TRBD1. This receptor was obtained from a woman aged 25-40 years in good health and CMV-seropositive. Sequencing was done on a sample of PBMCs. CDR3 nucleotides: TGTGCCAGCAGCCCGGGAGGGACAGTTGATGGCTACACCTTC. Translation: CASSPGGTVDGYTF.